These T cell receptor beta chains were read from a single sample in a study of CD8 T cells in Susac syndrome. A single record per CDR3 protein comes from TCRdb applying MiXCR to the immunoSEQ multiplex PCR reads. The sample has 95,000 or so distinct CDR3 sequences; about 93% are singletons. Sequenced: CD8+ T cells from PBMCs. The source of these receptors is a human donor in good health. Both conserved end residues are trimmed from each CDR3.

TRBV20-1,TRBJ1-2,SARDLAGGIYGYT
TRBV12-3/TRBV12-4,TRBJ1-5,ASSLDTGEVQPQH
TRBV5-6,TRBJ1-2,ASSLGGAYGYT
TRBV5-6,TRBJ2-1,ASSLGLGGGGEQF
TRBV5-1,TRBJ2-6,ASSLAHGGVGANVLT
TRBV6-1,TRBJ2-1,ASTHTSGNYNEQF
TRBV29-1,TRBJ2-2,SALEGGELF
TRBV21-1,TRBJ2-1,ASSTKNGGLSSYNEQF
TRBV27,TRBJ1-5,ATIDLRYSNQPQH
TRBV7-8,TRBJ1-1,ASSLGGANTEAF
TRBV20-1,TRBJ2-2,SARGQGDTGELF
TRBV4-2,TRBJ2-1,ASSQGGSGAGSSYNEQF
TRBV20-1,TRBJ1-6,SARPPRENSPLH
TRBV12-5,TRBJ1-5,ASALTQQPQH
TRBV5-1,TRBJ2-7,ASSPIRDKSYEQY
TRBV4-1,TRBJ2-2,ASSQQLGGGSGELF
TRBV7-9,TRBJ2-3,ACGGEAVPPDTQY
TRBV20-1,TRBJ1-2,SVIPPPDYGYT
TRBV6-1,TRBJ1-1,ASSETTEAF
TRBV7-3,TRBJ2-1,ASSPGTGKWNEQF
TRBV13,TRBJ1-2,ASSSGQGAQANYGYT
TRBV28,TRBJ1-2,ASSLVNLGHYGYT
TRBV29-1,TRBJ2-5,SVEERDSSYQETQY
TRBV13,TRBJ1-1,ASLGLGENTEAF
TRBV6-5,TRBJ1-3,ASSYGAGVAGNTIY
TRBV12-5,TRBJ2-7,ASGWYTGTLGMSTSYEQY
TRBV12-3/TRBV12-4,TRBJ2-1,ASSLGQSEQF
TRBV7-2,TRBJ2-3,ASSLTSHTQY
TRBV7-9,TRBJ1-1,ASSLGRGRVTEAF
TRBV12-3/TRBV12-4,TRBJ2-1,ASSLAGRYNEQF
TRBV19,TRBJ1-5,ASSLGSQPQH
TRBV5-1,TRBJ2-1,ASSTQGEQF
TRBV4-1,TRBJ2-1,ASSQDGRGGNEQF
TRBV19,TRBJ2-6,ASTRDRVSGANVLT
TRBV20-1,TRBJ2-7,SASTSGGSYEQY
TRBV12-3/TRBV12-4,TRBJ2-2,ASSPGGSTGELF
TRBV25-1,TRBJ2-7,ASSWTGLGEQY
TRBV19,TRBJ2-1,ASGTSGRYNEQF
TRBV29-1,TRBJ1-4,SALTGELF
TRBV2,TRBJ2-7,ASSAGVYEQY
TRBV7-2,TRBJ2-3,ASSSGLAGIDTQY